This TCR beta chain originates from a study of blood T cell repertoires in COVID-19. Sequenced by immunoSEQ multiplex PCR; TCRdb stores in-frame clones only, minus some. The sample has roughly 200,000 clones, roughly 85% seen once. Participants' own reports of clinical history determined their cohort assignment. CDR3 length: 20 amino acids. Germline values: CDR1 MDHEN, CDR2 SYDVKM. Unmatched junction bases numbered 23, after V lost 8 bases and J lost 2 bases. This clonotype was obtained from a man aged 40-49 years who had recovered from COVID-19. The genes are TRBV28 and TRBJ1-5; 8 bases map to TRBD1. The sequenced sample consisted of PBMCs or T cells enriched from blood (not recorded which). The DNA of the CDR3 is TGTGCCAGCGAACCTCAGGGGGGGACAGGAAGATTTATAGGCAATCAGCCCCAGCATTTT. As protein: CASEPQGGTGRFIGNQPQHF.